The clone carrying this T cell receptor (beta chain) has just one count. This sample stems from a study of lymphopenia after photon versus proton radiotherapy. Method: immunoSEQ multiplex PCR; TCRdb's copy keeps in-frame clones and lacks some. The table records 37,000 or so clones, about 85% of them present only once. The germline V and J ends were trimmed by 5 bases and 8 bases, with 19 bases remaining between them. CDR3 length: 15 amino acids. CDR1 is SGHTA, CDR2 FQGNSA, per germline. Sequences were derived from peripheral blood, sampled from a patient treated with photon-based radiotherapy. The chain couples TRBV7-2 to TRBJ2-1; D remains unclear. The TCR comes from a man aged 50-59 years with gastric cancer. The CDR3 reads CASSPQFSRHYEQFF. The CDR3 DNA reads as TGTGCCAGCAGCCCGCAGTTTAGCCGCCACTATGAGCAGTTCTTC.